This record covers a single TCR beta chain. Genomic DNA acted as the template from which TCR beta VDJ combination and CDR3 sequence profiling were carried out. Via MiXCR, TCRdb re-called the reads, giving one row per CDR3 protein. The data show 86,000 or so distinct CDR3 sequences, about 45% seen once. This entry belongs to a study of CD8+CD57+ T cells in acquired aplastic anemia. Trimming removed 0 bases from V and 8 bases from J, with 14 bases in between. CDR3 size: 15 residues. In germline, CDR1 is LGHNA, CDR2 YNFKEQ. V is TRBV4-2 and J is TRBJ2-1, with D possibly TRBD2 on 6 matching bases. Material for sequencing was sorted CD4+, CD8+, or CD8+CD57+ T cells (not recorded which) from PBMCs. This TCR derives from a human donor in good health, serving as a control. In DNA, the CDR3 is TGTGCCAGCAGCCAAGACAGGGTGCGGGGCTATGAGCAGTTCTTC. It translates to CASSQDRVRGYEQFF.